Described below is a single T cell receptor (beta chain) sequence and its context. Antigen unknown. The data stem from a study of CD4+ T cells in melanoma. The study, taken as a whole, reports: CD8+ T cell, macrophage and B cell function reportedly correlated with neoantigen-specific CD4+ T cells. Diverse differentiation states were reported for melanoma neoantigen-specific CD4+ T cells.

The germline gives CDR1 LNHNV, CDR2 YYDKDF (reference sequence). V dropped 5 bases and J dropped 4; count of bases not matched to a gene: 9. The CDR3 runs to 16 residues. Generated by immunoSEQ multiplex PCR, the TCRdb table keeps only in-frame clones and is missing some. The sample yields some 11,000 clones, roughly two thirds seen once. This receptor was identified in a human donor with melanoma. This chain uses TRBV15 with TRBJ1-5; 9 positions match TRBD1. The sample taken for sequencing was cells from a culture (not recorded whether cultured in vitro). CDR3 nucleotides: TGTGCCACCAGCCTATCGTGGGACAGGGCTAATCAGCCCCAGCATTTT. The encoded protein is CATSLSWDRANQPQHF.